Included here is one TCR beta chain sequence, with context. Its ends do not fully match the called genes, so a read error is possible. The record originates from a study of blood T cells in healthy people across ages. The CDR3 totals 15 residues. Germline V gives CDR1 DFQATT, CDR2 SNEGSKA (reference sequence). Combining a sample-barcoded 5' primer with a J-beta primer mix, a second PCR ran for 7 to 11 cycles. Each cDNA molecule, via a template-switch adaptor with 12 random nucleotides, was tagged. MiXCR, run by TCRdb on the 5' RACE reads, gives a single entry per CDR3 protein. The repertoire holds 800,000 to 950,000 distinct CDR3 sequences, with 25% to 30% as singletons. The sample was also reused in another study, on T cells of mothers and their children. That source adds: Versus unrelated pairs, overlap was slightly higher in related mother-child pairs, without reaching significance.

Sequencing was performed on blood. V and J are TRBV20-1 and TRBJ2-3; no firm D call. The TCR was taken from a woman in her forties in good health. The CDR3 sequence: CSEIEWAENTDTRYF. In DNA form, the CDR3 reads TGCAGTGAGATTGAGTGGGCGGAGAACACAGATACGCGGTATTTT.